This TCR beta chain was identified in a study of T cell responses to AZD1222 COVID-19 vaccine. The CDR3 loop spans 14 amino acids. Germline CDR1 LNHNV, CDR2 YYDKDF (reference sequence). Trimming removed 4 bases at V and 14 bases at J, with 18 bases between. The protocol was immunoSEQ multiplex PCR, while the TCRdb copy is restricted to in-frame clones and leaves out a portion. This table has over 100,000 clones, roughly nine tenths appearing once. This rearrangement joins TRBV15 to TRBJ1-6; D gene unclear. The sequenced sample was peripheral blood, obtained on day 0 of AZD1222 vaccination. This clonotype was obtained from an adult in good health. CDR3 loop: CATSTRETERTLHF. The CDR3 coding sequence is TGTGCCACCAGCACCCGAGAAACCGAAAGAACCCTCCACTTT.